These 5 T cell receptor beta chains were sequenced from one sample in a study of glioma-infiltrating T cells (dated by TCRdb to 2016 to 2017). The sequencer listed for this sample is Illumina MiSeq. The iRepertoire nested amplicon-rescue multiplex PCR (arm-PCR) platform was used to amplify TCR alpha and beta CDR3 regions from RNA. Through fastp at Q25 and MiXCR, TCRdb rebuilt clones from the public reads, retaining in-frame beta chains. Rows with a matching CDR3 protein are joined into one entry that keeps the most common DNA and genes. The sample table holds more than 95,000 distinct CDR3 sequences, of which 23% were seen once. In total, the top ten clones hold approximately 14% of the sample. The sequenced sample was glioma tissue, nonneoplastic brain tissue, or PBMCs (not recorded which). All receptors derive from a human donor with low-grade glioma or glioblastoma, undergoing nonglioma brain surgery, or in good health (not recorded which).

V and J are TRBV7-9 and TRBJ2-7; unclear D gene. In germline, CDR1 is SEHNR, CDR2 FQNEAQ (reference sequence). The CDR3 sequence is 14 residues long. V was cut by 1 base and J by 0 bases, with 7 bases left in between. The CDR3 DNA sequence: TGTGCCAGCAGCTTAGGAAGGGCCTCCTACGAGCAGTACTTC. Its protein product is CASSLGRASYEQYF.

This sequence joins TRBV29-1 and TRBJ2-1, with 11 bases fitting TRBD2. The junction had 11 bases not matched to a gene; V was cut back by 7 bases and J by 9 bases. This CDR3 is built from 14 residues. Germline CDR1 and CDR2: SQVTM and ANQGSEA. The CDR3 DNA follows: TGCAGCGGAAAACTAGCGGGAGAGGGTGGTGAGCAGTTCTTC. Translated: CSGKLAGEGGEQFF.

The rearrangement joins TRBV24-1 to TRBJ1-1; 8 nucleotides agree with TRBD1. Germline V gene data show CDR1 as KGHDR and CDR2 as SFDVKD. The junction had 1 base not matched to a gene; V was cut back by 5 bases and J by 0 bases. This CDR3 is built from 14 residues. CDR3 nucleotide sequence: TGTGCCACCAGTGCAGGGGGCCTGAACACTGAAGCTTTCTTT. Translation: CATSAGGLNTEAFF.

This clonotype appeared many times. This may be a read error, as it is one base from a much larger clone. V and J are TRBV6-5 and TRBJ2-7, with D uncertain. In germline, CDR1 is MNHEY, CDR2 SVGAGI. This CDR3 spans 11 amino acids. In DNA, the CDR3 is TGTTCCAGCAGTTACGCCTACGAGCAGTACTTC. Residues: CSSSYAYEQYF.

This clonotype showed up many times. The chain recombines TRBV3-1 with TRBJ1-5; D gene uncertain. This CDR3 comprises 15 residues. Trimming removed 1 base at V and 3 bases at J, with 10 bases between. The V gene's germline CDR1 is LGHDT and CDR2 YNNKEL (reference sequence). This CDR3 is CASSQVLGFNQPQHF. CDR3 sequence (DNA): TGTGCCAGCAGCCAAGTGCTGGGATTCAATCAGCCCCAGCATTTT. The full variable domain, completed using reference TRBV3-1 and TRBJ1-5, is DTAVSQTPKYLVTQMGNDKSIKCEQNLGHDTMYWYKQDSKKFLKIMFSYNNKELIINETVPNRFSPKSPDKAHLNLHINSLELGDSAVYFCASSQVLGFNQPQHFGDGTRLSIL.